Shown below are 3 T cell receptor beta chains from a single sample sequenced in a study of cytomegalovirus exposure and HLA in healthy donors. Profiled with immunoSEQ multiplex PCR; TCRdb holds only in-frame clones, not every one. The data contain tens of thousands of clones, just over 95% of them singletons. Sequenced material: PBMCs. Every receptor here comes from a woman aged 18-35 years in good health and CMV-seropositive.

CDR3 nucleotide sequence: TGCGCCAGCAGCTTGCTTAGACAAGAGACCCAGTACTTC. Residues: CASSLLRQETQYF. The rearrangement joins TRBV5-1 to TRBJ2-5; D ambiguous. With 1 base removed from V and 2 bases from J, the gap between germline ends came to 6 bases. Germline CDR1 reads SGHRS; CDR2 reads YFSETQ. This CDR3 has 13 residues.

This chain joins TRBV5-1 and TRBJ2-1, with TRBD2 identical over 10 bases. Germline V gene data show CDR1 as SGHRS and CDR2 as YFSETQ. V shed 4 bases, J shed 5 bases, and the junction held 9 bases outside the gene matches. This CDR3 is 16 amino acids long. CDR3 DNA: TGCGCCAGCAGCCGACAGCGGGAGGGCCTCAACAATGAGCAGTTCTTC. This gives the protein CASSRQREGLNNEQFF.

This clone was detected only once. The J gene is TRBJ2-7, the V gene TRBV5-1, with TRBD2 identical over 7 bases. With 2 bases clipped from V and 0 bases from J, the junction kept 5 bases outside the gene matches. In germline, CDR1 is SGHRS, CDR2 YFSETQ. This CDR3 contains 15 residues. This CDR3 is CASSLLARNSYEQYF. CDR3 coding DNA: TGCGCCAGCAGCTTACTAGCGCGGAACTCCTACGAGCAGTACTTC.